This entry describes one T cell receptor beta chain. Its antigen is still unknown. Sequenced by immunoSEQ multiplex PCR; TCRdb stores in-frame clones only, minus some. The sample shows some 18,000 clones, 80% to 90% of them seen only once. The germline CDR1 and CDR2 sequences are SGHDT and YYEEEE. The V gene end was trimmed by 3 bases and the J gene end by 6 bases; junction bases not matched to a gene: 15. The CDR3 covers 17 residues. These data come from a study of T cell responses to AZD1222 COVID-19 vaccine. Study outcomes and limitations: Just a handful of AZD1222 recipients were seropositive at baseline. Repertoires were collected only later (after the peak T cell response had occurred). Donors in the cohort were predominantly white British and more often female, and clonal diversity was possibly underestimated.

Second-dose intervals of approximately 4 or approximately 12 weeks were pooled. This sample comprised peripheral blood, obtained 28 days after the second AZD1222 dose. V is TRBV5-6 and J is TRBJ2-1, with 7 bases that match TRBD1. The TCR comes from an adult who received the AZD1222 COVID-19 vaccine. The CDR3 here is CASSSRETGEGINEQFF. CDR3 sequence (DNA): TGTGCCAGCAGCTCCCGGGAAACAGGGGAAGGCATCAATGAGCAGTTCTTC.